This T cell receptor beta chain emerged from a study of T cell repertoires in cytomegalovirus infection. By share of the sample, this clonotype is medium-sized (0.01 to 0.1%). Its antigen is not identified. Trimming at V came to 1 base and at J to 4 bases, leaving 3 bases not matched to a gene. Looked up from germline, CDR1 is SEHNR and CDR2 is FQNEAQ (reference sequence). The CDR3 sequence is 14 residues long. TCRdb independently ran MiXCR on the reads; one entry per CDR3 protein. The table shows approximately 43,000 distinct CDR3 sequences, with roughly 22% occurring only once. Sequenced sample: PBMCs, sequenced either directly or after in vitro stimulation (not recorded which). The receptor was derived from a human donor in good health (CMV status not recorded). Some clones in this sample may be carry-over from other donors' samples. The chain uses TRBV7-9 and TRBJ1-1, with TRBD1 matching 7 bases. The chain's CDR3 is CASSLEGAITEAFF. CDR3 DNA: TGTGCCAGCAGCTTAGAGGGGGCAATCACTGAAGCTTTCTTT. The variable domain in full, completed from reference TRBV7-9 and TRBJ1-1, reads DTGVSQNPRHKITKRGQNVTFRCDPISEHNRLYWYRQTLGQGPEFLTYFQNEAQLEKSRLLSDRFSAERPKGSFSTLEIQRTEQGDSAMYLCASSLEGAITEAFFGQGTRLTVV.